This passage covers 17 T cell receptor beta chains from one sample sequenced in a study of T cell repertoires in cytomegalovirus infection. These receptors lack a known antigen. TCRdb ran MiXCR on the reads and lists one entry per CDR3 protein. The data show some 500,000 distinct CDR3 sequences, with approximately 40% seen just once and about 48% held by the top ten. The material was cultured PBMCs, obtained from culture after CMV antigen stimulation. The source is a human donor in good health (CMV status not recorded). Some clones in this sample may be carry-over from other donors' samples.

This chain connects TRBV11-3 to TRBJ2-5; D is undetermined. This CDR3 comprises 13 residues. Germline V CDR1 and CDR2: SGHNT, YENEEA. V lost 2 bases to trimming and J lost 5 bases, with 9 bases between them. Written as DNA, the CDR3 is TGTGCCAGCAGCTTAAGTATGTCGGAGACCCAGTACTTC. Protein: CASSLSMSETQYF.

The rearrangement uses TRBV6-1 and TRBJ1-1; no firm D call. The CDR3 runs to 15 residues. Germline V lookup: CDR1 MNHNS, CDR2 SASEGT. V was clipped by 3 bases and J by 0 bases, with 11 bases between them. The CDR3 here is CASSDRRRMNTEAFF. The DNA for the CDR3 is TGTGCCAGCAGTGACCGGAGGCGCATGAACACTGAAGCTTTCTTT.

This clonotype has just one count. This chain links TRBV19 with TRBJ1-1; D remains unclear. The CDR3 contains 11 residues. Between the trimmed V and J ends, which lost 6 bases and 4 bases, there was a span of 6 bases. Germline CDR1 and CDR2: LNHDA and SQIVND (reference sequence). The CDR3 here is CASREGTEAFF. The DNA of the CDR3 is TGTGCCAGTAGGGAAGGCACTGAAGCTTTCTTT.

This chain connects TRBV7-2 to TRBJ1-1; 8 nucleotides match TRBD1. J was trimmed by 1 base and V by 2 bases; bases with no gene match: 6. The CDR3 consists of 16 residues. CDR1 and CDR2 from the germline V gene are SGHTA and FQGNSA. CDR3 residues: CASSLMAGGANTEAFF. The CDR3 bases are TGTGCCAGCAGCTTAATGGCAGGGGGCGCGAACACTGAAGCTTTCTTT.

This clonotype was seen a few times. The J gene is TRBJ1-5, the V gene TRBV7-8; D is possibly TRBD1 (5 bases). Trimming shortened V by 3 bases and J by 5 bases, and 14 bases separated the two germline ends. The CDR3 totals 15 residues. The germline CDR1 and CDR2 sequences are SGHVS and FQNEAQ. The CDR3 nucleotides read TGTGCCAGCAGCTTCTTTGGCAGGGTTCATCAGCCCCAGCATTTT. It codes for CASSFFGRVHQPQHF.

The chain carries TRBV5-1 and TRBJ2-2, with a possible D match to TRBD1 (5 bases). CDR1 is SGHRS and CDR2 is YFSETQ in the germline V gene. CDR3 size: 14 residues. Trimming cost V 2 bases and J 3 bases, with 8 bases left between them. DNA of the CDR3: TGCGCCAGCAGCTTACAGGCTGACACCGGGGAGCTGTTTTTT. Protein product: CASSLQADTGELFF. Full variable domain (remainder filled in from reference TRBV5-1 and TRBJ2-2): KAGVTQTPRYLIKTRGQQVTLSCSPISGHRSVSWYQQTPGQGLQFLFEYFSETQRNKGNFPGRFSGRQFSNSRSEMNVSTLELGDSALYLCASSLQADTGELFFGEGSRLTVL.

The J gene is TRBJ1-6, the V gene TRBV20-1, with TRBD1 matching over 11 bases. This CDR3 spans 13 amino acids. V shed 4 bases, J shed 9 bases, and the junction held 2 bases outside the gene matches. Germline V gives CDR1 DFQATT, CDR2 SNEGSKA (reference sequence). CDR3 region: CSATGTGGSPLHF. DNA for the CDR3: TGCAGTGCTACCGGGACAGGGGGTTCACCCCTCCACTTT.

Turning to this clonotype: At one end, the junction sequence differs from germline, possibly due to a read error. V gene TRBV2 combines with J gene TRBJ1-5; TRBD1 is a possible D gene (5 bases). The CDR3 extends over 14 amino acids. CDR1 is SNHLY and CDR2 is FYNNEI in the germline V gene. The CDR3 loop reads CARSGRDSNQPQHF. CDR3 in DNA: TGTGCCAGGAGTGGGAGGGACAGCAATCAGCCCCAGCATTTT.

CDR3 in amino acids: CASRGGSFTGELFF. Written as DNA, the CDR3 is TGCGCCAGCAGAGGCGGGAGTTTCACCGGGGAGCTGTTTTTT. This chain links TRBV5-1 with TRBJ2-2, with 7 bases identical to TRBD2. With V trimmed by 5 bases and J by 4 bases, 5 bases remained unmatched. The germline V gene encodes CDR1 SGHRS and CDR2 YFSETQ. CDR3 length: 14 residues.

This clonotype has a handful of counts. The chain couples TRBV6-5 to TRBJ2-3, with a possible D match to TRBD1 (6 bases). The CDR3 contains 14 residues. Per the germline V gene, CDR1 is MNHEY and CDR2 is SVGAGI. V dropped 5 bases and J dropped 1 base, with 10 bases sitting between them. CDR3 sequence (DNA): TGTGCCAGCAGTCGCCGGACAGGCACAGATACGCAGTATTTT. Translated: CASSRRTGTDTQYF.

The chain carries TRBV5-1 and TRBJ2-7; D is tentatively TRBD1 or TRBD2 (7 bases each). Trimming cost V 4 bases and J 5 bases, with 22 bases left between them. The CDR3 covers 16 residues. Per the germline V gene, CDR1 is SGHRS and CDR2 is YFSETQ. The CDR3 is CASSPRGRGRRDEQYF. CDR3 in DNA: TGCGCCAGCAGCCCCCGGGGGAGGGGGCGCCGGGACGAGCAGTACTTC.

This clonotype was seen a handful of times. V is TRBV12-3 or TRBV12-4 and J is TRBJ2-3, with 8 nucleotides matching TRBD1. The CDR3 is 16 residues long. The ends lost 3 bases at V and 3 bases at J; junction bases unmatched: 8. The DNA for the CDR3 is TGTGCCAGCAGTTTCCACAGGACAGGGTGGACAGATACGCAGTATTTT. Protein: CASSFHRTGWTDTQYF.

The chain uses TRBV3-1 and TRBJ2-1; TRBD1 is a possible D gene (6 bases). V was trimmed by 2 bases and J by 7 bases, leaving 12 bases between them. The CDR3 covers 14 residues. From germline, CDR1 is LGHDT and CDR2 YNNKEL (reference sequence). The CDR3 protein is CASSQLRGANEQFF. The CDR3 DNA reads TGTGCCAGCAGCCAACTCAGGGGAGCGAATGAGCAGTTCTTC.

This clonotype has a handful of counts. CDR3 amino acids: CASSLVVQSATF. The CDR3, as DNA: TGTGCCAGCAGTTTAGTTGTCCAGTCAGCAACCTTC. The J gene is TRBJ1-2, the V gene TRBV12-3 or TRBV12-4; D uncertain. This CDR3 is 12 amino acids long. Trimming cost V 1 base and J 14 bases, with 14 bases left between them.

The genes are TRBV14 and TRBJ1-6; 11 nucleotides line up with TRBD1. The CDR3 extends over 15 amino acids. Trimming cost V 7 bases and J 6 bases; bases outside gene matches: 5. The germline V gene has CDR1 SGHDN and CDR2 FVKESK. DNA for the CDR3: TGTGCCAGCAAGGGACAGGGGGTACCTAATTCACCCCTCCACTTT. This codes for CASKGQGVPNSPLHF. The whole variable domain, filled in from reference TRBV14 and TRBJ1-6, reads EAGVTQFPSHSVIEKGQTVTLRCDPISGHDNLYWYRRVMGKEIKFLLHFVKESKQDESGMPNNRFLAERTGGTYSTLKVQPAELEDSGVYFCASKGQGVPNSPLHFGNGTRLTVT.

The chain employs TRBV7-2 and TRBJ1-2; no definite D call. The germline V gene encodes CDR1 SGHTA and CDR2 FQGNSA. Trimming removed 3 bases at V and 5 bases at J, with 10 bases between. The CDR3 extends over 13 amino acids. DNA for the CDR3: TGTGCCAGCAGCTTGTTCAGAGATTATGGCTACACCTTC. It encodes CASSLFRDYGYTF.

V usage is TRBV5-1 and J usage is TRBJ2-5; D uncertain. V was trimmed by 5 bases and J by 1 base, leaving 9 bases between them. The CDR3 loop spans 13 amino acids. Germline V gene data show CDR1 as SGHRS and CDR2 as YFSETQ. CDR3 bases: TGCGCCAGCAGTACGTCAGCCCAAGAGACCCAGTACTTC. Amino acids: CASSTSAQETQYF.